A selection of T cell receptor beta chains follows, all from one sample in a study of cytomegalovirus exposure and HLA in healthy donors. Data came from immunoSEQ multiplex PCR; TCRdb stores just in-frame clones and leaves some out. The sample shows about 97,000 clones, approximately 87% of them seen only once. Source material: PBMCs. These receptor sequences come from a middle-aged man in good health and CMV-seronegative. CDR3s include the opening cysteine and the closing phenylalanine or tryptophan. A D gene is named only where the DNA matches it firmly. Size is omitted from some rows. Given values are once, few, many or a class for expanded clones.

d_call	j_call	clone_size	v_call	cdr3_nt	cdr3_aa
TRBD1	TRBJ1-2	once	TRBV5-5	TGTGCCAGCAGCTTGGCCCCGACAGGGGACTATGGCTACACCTTC	CASSLAPTGDYGYTF
NA	TRBJ1-2	NA	TRBV2	TGTGCCAGCAGTGAAGCGACAGGACAGCGGGGCTACACCTTC	CASSEATGQRGYTF
TRBD2	TRBJ2-3	NA	TRBV2	TGTGCCAGCAGGGGGGCACTAGCGGGGGCAGATACGCAGTATTTT	CASRGALAGADTQYF
TRBD1	TRBJ1-4	NA	TRBV10-3	TGTGCCATCAGTACCGGGACAGGGTCTACTGAAAAACTGTTTTTT	CAISTGTGSTEKLFF
TRBD1	TRBJ1-1	NA	TRBV7-9	TGTGCCAGCAGCTTACAGGGGGCTCTCACTGAAGCTTTCTTT	CASSLQGALTEAFF
NA	TRBJ1-1	NA	TRBV6-5	TGTGCCAGCAGTTTCAGGGAGGGGATGAACACTGAAGCTTTCTTT	CASSFREGMNTEAFF
TRBD1	TRBJ1-5	once	TRBV2	TGTGCCAGCAGTGAAATTTGGACTGGAGGGGGCTACAATCAGCCCCAGCATTTT	CASSEIWTGGGYNQPQHF
TRBD2	TRBJ2-1	NA	TRBV7-3	TGTGCCAGCAGCTTGGGCGGGAGCTACAATGAGCAGTTCTTC	CASSLGGSYNEQFF
NA	TRBJ1-1	NA	TRBV6-9	TGTGCCAGCAGTTATAATTTAGCGTCAGTGTACACTGAAGCTTTCTTT	CASSYNLASVYTEAFF
NA	TRBJ2-3	NA	TRBV11-2	TGTGCCAGCAGCTTTAGCGCAGATACGCAGTATTTT	CASSFSADTQYF
NA	TRBJ2-3	few	TRBV5-8	TGTGCCAGCAGCCCGAGCTGGTCTACTAGCACAGATACGCAGTATTTT	CASSPSWSTSTDTQYF
TRBD1	TRBJ1-6	NA	TRBV4-2	TGTGCCAGCAGCCAAGATATCCAGGGGGCTATAGGTGGATCACCCCTCCACTTT	CASSQDIQGAIGGSPLHF
TRBD2	TRBJ2-1	NA	TRBV9	TGTGCCAGCAGCGTAGATACTAGCGGGGGCTACAATGAGCAGTTCTTC	CASSVDTSGGYNEQFF
NA	TRBJ2-7	NA	TRBV9	TGTGCCAGCAGCCCACAGGGAATTGGCTACGAGCAGTACTTC	CASSPQGIGYEQYF
NA	TRBJ1-2	NA	TRBV6-4	TGTGCCAGCAGAGAAATACAGGTGGCCTATGGCTACACCTTC	CASREIQVAYGYTF
NA	TRBJ1-1	NA	TRBV19	TGTGCCAGTAGCTCACCCCGGACAGAAATGAACACTGAAGCTTTCTTT	CASSSPRTEMNTEAFF
TRBD1	TRBJ2-7	few	TRBV5-6	TGTGCCAGCAGCTTGGCCCCGGGACAGGGCACCTACGAGCAGTACTTC	CASSLAPGQGTYEQYF
NA	TRBJ2-5	NA	TRBV2	TGTGCCAGCAGTGATGGGGGCTACAAACTGCTCCAAGAGACCCAGTACTTC	CASSDGGYKLLQETQYF
NA	TRBJ1-2	NA	TRBV30	TGTGCCTGGAGTACTCGCAGGGGCTATGGCTACACCTTC	CAWSTRRGYGYTF
TRBD2	TRBJ2-1	few	TRBV18	TGTGCCAGCTCATTATCTGGCGGGGGGGCCTATGAGCAGTTCTTC	CASSLSGGGAYEQFF
NA	TRBJ1-4	NA	TRBV7-6	TGTGCCAGCAGACGACAGCTACACAATGAAAAACTGTTTTTT	CASRRQLHNEKLFF
TRBD1	TRBJ1-2	NA	TRBV6-5	TGTGCCAGCAGCACCGGACAGGACTATGGCTACACCTTC	CASSTGQDYGYTF
TRBD1	TRBJ2-7	NA	TRBV9	TGTGCCAGCAGCGTGGCCGGGACAGGGGAGGTCGAGCAGTACTTC	CASSVAGTGEVEQYF
NA	TRBJ1-1	NA	TRBV6-6	TGTGCCAGCAGTTACTCCCAGGGCGAAGCTTTCTTT	CASSYSQGEAFF
TRBD1	TRBJ2-7	once	TRBV6-6	TGTGCCAGCAGTCGACCGGGACAGTCCATGTACGAGCAGTACTTC	CASSRPGQSMYEQYF
NA	TRBJ1-2	few	TRBV2	TGTGCCAGCAAGAGGGTGGACTATGGCTACACCTTC	CASKRVDYGYTF